This T cell receptor (beta chain) was observed in a study of T cell repertoires in MIS-A myocarditis (dated by TCRdb to the early 2020s). The CDR3 covers 15 residues, taking in both the cysteine and the phenylalanine. Only the CDR3 part of the read is kept: 45 bases, read in frame from the first base. For this chain, trimming is 8 bases at the V end and 7 bases at the J end, and the number of junction bases without a gene match is 13. Per the germline V gene, MNHEY is the CDR1 and SVGAGI is the CDR2. The QIAamp DNA FFPE kit was used to extract genomic DNA from formalin-fixed paraffin-embedded autopsy tissue. This clone has only one observation. This clone's antigen is unknown. No base qualities exist here, and no much larger clone lies one base off it. TCRbeta CDR3 regions were amplified with the immunoSEQ bias-controlled multiplex PCR and sequenced at high throughput. The paper's data handling went like this. The immunoSEQ vendor pipeline collapsed and filtered CDR3 sequences to measure the abundance and frequency of each unique TCRbeta CDR3. Dominant CDR3 amino acid sequences were clustered with SARS-CoV-2-specific ImmuneCODE TCRbeta sequences by CD-HIT using a 90% global sequence identity threshold. Clones were classed as hyperexpanded at frequencies of 0.1 to 1 and as large at frequencies of 0.01 to 0.1. CDR3 amino acid sequences and V and J gene assignments of dominant clones were confirmed with MiXCR. The R stringdist package was used to calculate Levenshtein distances between the patient clonotypes and the ImmuneCODE hits. TCRdb took this table from immuneACCESS and kept in-frame rearrangements with V and J called. Such tables lack part of the clones; where checked against another copy, unresolved V genes explain under half of the gap, and the rest is unexplained. Clone size and the V and J calls come from that table; the DNA yielded D and trimming. In this sample the table shows about 11,000 clones, 65% to 90% of which occur a single time. Together, the top ten hold around 29% of the sample.

The sequence came from a man aged 18 to 35 with fulminant myocarditis from multisystem inflammatory syndrome in adults (MIS-A) after COVID-19. The V gene is TRBV6-5 and the J gene is TRBJ2-3, with 9 middle bases fitting TRBD2. The material sequenced was right ventricle heart tissue obtained at autopsy. Sample cell subset or site, as interpreted from the label and publication: cardiac tissue sample (left or right ventricle, interventricular septum, or pericardium). The CDR3 has the sequence CASRGTLAGANTQYF. The sequenced DNA: TGTGCCAGCCGGGGAACCTTAGCGGGAGCCAATACGCAGTATTTT.